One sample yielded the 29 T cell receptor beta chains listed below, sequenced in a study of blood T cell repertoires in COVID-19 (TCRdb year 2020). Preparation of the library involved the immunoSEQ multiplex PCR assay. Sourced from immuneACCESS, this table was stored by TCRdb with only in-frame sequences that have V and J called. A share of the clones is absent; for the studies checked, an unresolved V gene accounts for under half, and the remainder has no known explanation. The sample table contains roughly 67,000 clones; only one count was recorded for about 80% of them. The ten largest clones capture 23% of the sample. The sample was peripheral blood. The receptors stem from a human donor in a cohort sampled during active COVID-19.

CDR3 protein: CASSILSGPYEQYF. CDR3 in DNA: TGTGCCAGTAGTATTCTTTCGGGTCCCTACGAGCAGTACTTC. The chain carries TRBV19 and TRBJ2-7; D is unclear. The CDR3 is made up of 14 amino acids. In germline, CDR1 is LNHDA, CDR2 SQIVND (reference sequence). The V end lost 3 bases, the J end lost 2 bases, and 11 bases lay between the germline ends.

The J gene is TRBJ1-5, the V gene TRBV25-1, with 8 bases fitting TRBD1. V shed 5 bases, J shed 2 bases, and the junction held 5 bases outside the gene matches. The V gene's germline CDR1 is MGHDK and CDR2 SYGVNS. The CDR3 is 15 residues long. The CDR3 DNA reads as TGTGCCAGCAGTCCAGGGGGCATACGCAATCAGCCCCAGCATTTT. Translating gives CASSPGGIRNQPQHF.

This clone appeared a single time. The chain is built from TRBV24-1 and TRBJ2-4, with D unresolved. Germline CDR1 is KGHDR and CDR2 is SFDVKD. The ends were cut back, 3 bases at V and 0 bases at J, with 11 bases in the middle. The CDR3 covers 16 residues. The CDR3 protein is CATSDRQLLAKNIQYF. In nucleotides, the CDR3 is TGTGCCACCAGTGATAGGCAACTACTAGCCAAAAACATTCAGTACTTC.

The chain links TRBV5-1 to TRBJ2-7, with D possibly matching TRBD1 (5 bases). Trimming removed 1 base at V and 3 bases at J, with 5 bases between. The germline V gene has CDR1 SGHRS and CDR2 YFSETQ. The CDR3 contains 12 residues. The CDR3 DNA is TGCGCCAGCAGCTTGACAGGCTACGAGCAGTACTTC. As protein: CASSLTGYEQYF. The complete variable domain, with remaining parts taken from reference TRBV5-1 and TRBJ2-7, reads KAGVTQTPRYLIKTRGQQVTLSCSPISGHRSVSWYQQTPGQGLQFLFEYFSETQRNKGNFPGRFSGRQFSNSRSEMNVSTLELGDSALYLCASSLTGYEQYFGPGTRLTVT.

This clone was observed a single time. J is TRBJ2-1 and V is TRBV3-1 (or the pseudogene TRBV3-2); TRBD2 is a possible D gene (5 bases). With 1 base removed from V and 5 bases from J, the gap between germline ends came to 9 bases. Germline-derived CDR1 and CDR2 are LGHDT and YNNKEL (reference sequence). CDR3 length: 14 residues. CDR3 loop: CASSQVAGNNEQFF. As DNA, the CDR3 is TGTGCCAGCAGCCAAGTGGCGGGTAACAATGAGCAGTTCTTC.

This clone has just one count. CDR3 sequence: CASSADSNYGYTF. CDR3 DNA sequence: TGTGCCAGTAGTGCGGACAGCAACTATGGCTACACCTTC. V usage is TRBV19 and J usage is TRBJ1-2; perhaps TRBD1 as D (6 bases). V was trimmed by 5 bases and J by 2 bases, leaving 9 bases between them. The length of the CDR3 is 13 residues. Germline-derived CDR1 and CDR2 are LNHDA and SQIVND (reference sequence).

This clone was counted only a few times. CDR3 residues: CASSGTGGNQPQHF. The DNA for the CDR3 is TGTGCCAGCAGTGGCACAGGGGGCAATCAGCCCCAGCATTTT. The gene calls are TRBV2 and TRBJ1-5; TRBD1 matches 7 bases. Losses at the gene ends were 4 bases for V and 2 bases for J; bases not matched to a gene: 2. The CDR3 is 14 amino acids. Germline V CDR1 and CDR2: SNHLY, FYNNEI. Based on the CDR3 plus reference TRBV2 and TRBJ1-5, the full variable domain is EPEVTQTPSHQVTQMGQEVILRCVPISNHLYFYWYRQILGQKVEFLVSFYNNEISEKSEIFDDQFSVERPDGSNFTLKIRSTKLEDSAMYFCASSGTGGNQPQHFGDGTRLSIL.

This chain's CDR3 is CASSKGRPGGRAIYEQYF. The CDR3 DNA follows: TGTGCCAGCAGCAAAGGTAGGCCGGGCGGGAGGGCCATCTACGAGCAGTACTTC. The J gene is TRBJ2-7, the V gene TRBV21-1; no DNA check was done on the table's D call, TRBD2. TRBV21-1 is deemed a pseudogene. The CDR3 is made up of 18 amino acids.

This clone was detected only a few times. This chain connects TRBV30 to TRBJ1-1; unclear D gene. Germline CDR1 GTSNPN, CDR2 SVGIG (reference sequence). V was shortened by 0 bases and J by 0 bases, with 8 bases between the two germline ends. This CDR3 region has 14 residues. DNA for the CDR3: TGTGCCTGGAGTGTCTACAGACTGAACACTGAAGCTTTCTTT. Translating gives CAWSVYRLNTEAFF.

The CDR3 nucleotides are TGTGCCAGCAGCCAAGCCGCGTACACCGGGGAGCTGTTTTTT. Translated, it gives CASSQAAYTGELFF. The chain is built from TRBV3-1 (or the pseudogene TRBV3-2) and TRBJ2-2; D remains unclear. The CDR3 is made up of 14 amino acids. Germline-derived CDR1 and CDR2 are LGHDT and YNNKEL (reference sequence). V was pared by 1 base and J by 3 bases, with 6 bases between.

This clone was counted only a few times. Here the CDR3 reads CASSLAGDGKETQYF. The CDR3 coding sequence is TGTGCCAGCAGCTTAGCGGGGGACGGAAAAGAGACCCAGTACTTC. V gene TRBV11-2 combines with J gene TRBJ2-5, with a possible D match to TRBD2 (6 bases). The V end was cut by 1 base, the J end by 3 bases, with 12 bases between. Germline V lookup: CDR1 SGHAT, CDR2 FQNNGV. This CDR3 has 15 amino acids.

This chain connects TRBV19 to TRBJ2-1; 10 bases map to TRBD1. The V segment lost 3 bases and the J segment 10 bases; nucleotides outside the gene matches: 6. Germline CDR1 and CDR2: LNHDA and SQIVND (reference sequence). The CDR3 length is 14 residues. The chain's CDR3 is CASSMGTGVWEQFF. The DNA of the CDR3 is TGTGCCAGTAGTATGGGGACAGGGGTTTGGGAGCAGTTCTTC.

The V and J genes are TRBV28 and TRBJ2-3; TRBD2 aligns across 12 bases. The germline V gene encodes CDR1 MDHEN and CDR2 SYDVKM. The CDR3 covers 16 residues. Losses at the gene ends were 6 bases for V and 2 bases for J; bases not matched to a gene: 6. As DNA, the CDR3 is TGTGCCAGCAGCCTTGGACTAGCGGGGTACACAGATACGCAGTATTTT. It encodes CASSLGLAGYTDTQYF. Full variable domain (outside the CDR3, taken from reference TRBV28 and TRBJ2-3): DVKVTQSSRYLVKRTGEKVFLECVQDMDHENMFWYRQDPGLGLRLIYFSYDVKMKEKGDIPEGYSVSREKKERFSLILESASTNQTSMYLCASSLGLAGYTDTQYFGPGTRLTVL.

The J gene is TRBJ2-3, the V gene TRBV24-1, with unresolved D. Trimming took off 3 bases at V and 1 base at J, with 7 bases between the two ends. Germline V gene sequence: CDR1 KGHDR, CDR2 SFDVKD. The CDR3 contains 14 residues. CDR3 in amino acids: CATSDTRGTDTQYF. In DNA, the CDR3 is TGTGCCACCAGTGATACTCGGGGCACAGATACGCAGTATTTT.

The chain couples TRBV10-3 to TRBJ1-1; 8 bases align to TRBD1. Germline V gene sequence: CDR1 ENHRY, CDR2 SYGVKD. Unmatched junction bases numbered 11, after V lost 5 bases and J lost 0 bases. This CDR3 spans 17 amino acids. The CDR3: CAISPSPGQAMNTEAFF. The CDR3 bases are TGTGCCATCAGTCCCTCCCCGGGACAGGCTATGAACACTGAAGCTTTCTTT.

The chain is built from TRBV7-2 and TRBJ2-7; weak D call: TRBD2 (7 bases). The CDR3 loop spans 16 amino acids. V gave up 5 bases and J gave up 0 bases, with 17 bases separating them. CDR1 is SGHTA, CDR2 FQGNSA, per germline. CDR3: CASSPWGGAISYEQYF. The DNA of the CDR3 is TGTGCCAGCAGCCCCTGGGGGGGGGCGATCTCCTACGAGCAGTACTTC.

The CDR3 DNA reads as TGTGCCAGCTCAAGAATTACAGGGGGTTCCTACAATGAGCAGTTCTTC. This gives the protein CASSRITGGSYNEQFF. This sequence joins TRBV18 and TRBJ2-1; 8 positions agree with TRBD1. The CDR3 spans 16 residues. Looked up from germline, CDR1 is KGHSH and CDR2 is LQKENI. Losses at the gene ends were 5 bases for V and 1 base for J; bases not matched to a gene: 7.

The CDR3 DNA follows: TGTGCCAGCAAGACTGGGACTAGCGGTGAGCAGTTCTTC. Translation gives CASKTGTSGEQFF. J is TRBJ2-1 and V is TRBV2; TRBD2 agrees at 11 bases. Unmatched junction bases numbered 5, after V lost 7 bases and J lost 9 bases. The germline CDR1 and CDR2 sequences are SNHLY and FYNNEI. This CDR3 region has 13 residues.

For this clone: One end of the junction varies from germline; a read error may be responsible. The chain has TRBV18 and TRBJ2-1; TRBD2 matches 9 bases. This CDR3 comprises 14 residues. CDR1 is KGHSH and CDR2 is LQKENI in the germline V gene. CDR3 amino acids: CASSPGSGSAHSVF. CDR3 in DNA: TGTGCCAGCTCACCAGGTAGCGGGAGCGCCCATTCGGTCTTC.

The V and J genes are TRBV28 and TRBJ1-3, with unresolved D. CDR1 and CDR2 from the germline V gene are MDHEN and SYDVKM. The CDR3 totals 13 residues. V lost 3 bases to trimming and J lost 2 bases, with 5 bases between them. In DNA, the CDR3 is TGTGCCAGCAGTTTCGCAGCTGGAAACACCATATATTTT. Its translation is CASSFAAGNTIYF.

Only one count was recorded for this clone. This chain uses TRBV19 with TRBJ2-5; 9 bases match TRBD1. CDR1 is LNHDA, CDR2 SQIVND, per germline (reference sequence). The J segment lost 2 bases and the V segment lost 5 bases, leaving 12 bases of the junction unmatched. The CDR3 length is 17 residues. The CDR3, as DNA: TGTGCCAGTAGTCCGCACTTAGGGACAGGGATACAAGAGACCCAGTACTTC. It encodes CASSPHLGTGIQETQYF.

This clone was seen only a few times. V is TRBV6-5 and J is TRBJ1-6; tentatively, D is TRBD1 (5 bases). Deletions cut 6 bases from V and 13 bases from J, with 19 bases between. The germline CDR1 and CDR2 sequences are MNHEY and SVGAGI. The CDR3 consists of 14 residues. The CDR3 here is CASRGTGEVGPLHF. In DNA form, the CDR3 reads TGTGCCAGCAGGGGGACGGGGGAGGTGGGTCCCCTCCACTTT.

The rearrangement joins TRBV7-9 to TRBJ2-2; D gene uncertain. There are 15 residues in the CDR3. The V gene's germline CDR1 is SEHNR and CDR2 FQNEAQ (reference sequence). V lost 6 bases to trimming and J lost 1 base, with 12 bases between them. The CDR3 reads CASSYAAGNTGELFF. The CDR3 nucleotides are TGTGCCAGCAGTTATGCAGCAGGGAACACCGGGGAGCTGTTTTTT.

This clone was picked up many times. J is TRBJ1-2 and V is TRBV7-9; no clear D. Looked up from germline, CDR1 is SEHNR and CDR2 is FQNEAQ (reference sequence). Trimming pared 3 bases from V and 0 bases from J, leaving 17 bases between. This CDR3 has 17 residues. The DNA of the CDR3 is TGTGCCAGCAGCTTCCTAGCCCTCACATCCCCTAACTATGGCTACACCTTC. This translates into CASSFLALTSPNYGYTF.

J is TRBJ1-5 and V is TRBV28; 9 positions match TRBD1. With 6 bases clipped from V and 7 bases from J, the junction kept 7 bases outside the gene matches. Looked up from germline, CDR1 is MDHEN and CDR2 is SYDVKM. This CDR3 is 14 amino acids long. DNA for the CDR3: TGTGCCAGCAGGTCCCGACAGGGGGGGCAGCCCCAGCATTTT. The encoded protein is CASRSRQGGQPQHF.

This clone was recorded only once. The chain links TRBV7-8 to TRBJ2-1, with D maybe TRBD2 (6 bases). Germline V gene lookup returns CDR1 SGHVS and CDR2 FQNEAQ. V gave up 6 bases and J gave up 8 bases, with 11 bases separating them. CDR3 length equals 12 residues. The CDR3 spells CASSYTGDEQFF. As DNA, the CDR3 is TGTGCCAGCAGTTACACGGGGGATGAGCAGTTCTTC.

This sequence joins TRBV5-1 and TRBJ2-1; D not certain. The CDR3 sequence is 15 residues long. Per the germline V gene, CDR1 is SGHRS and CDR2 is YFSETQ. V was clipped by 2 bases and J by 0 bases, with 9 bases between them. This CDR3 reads CASSFGSSSYNEQFF. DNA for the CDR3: TGCGCCAGCAGCTTCGGGTCCTCCTCCTACAATGAGCAGTTCTTC.

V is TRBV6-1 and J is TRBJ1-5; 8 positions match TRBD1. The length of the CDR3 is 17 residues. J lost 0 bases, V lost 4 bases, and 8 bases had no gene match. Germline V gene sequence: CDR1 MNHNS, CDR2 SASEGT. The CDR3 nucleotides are TGTGCCAGCAGTGGAGGGACAGGCGGATATAGCAATCAGCCCCAGCATTTT. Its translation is CASSGGTGGYSNQPQHF.

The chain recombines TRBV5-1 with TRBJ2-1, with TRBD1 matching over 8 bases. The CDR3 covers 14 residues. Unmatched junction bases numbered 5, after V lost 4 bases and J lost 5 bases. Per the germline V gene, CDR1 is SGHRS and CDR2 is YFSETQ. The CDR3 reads CASSATRGHNEQFF. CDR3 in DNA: TGCGCCAGCAGCGCGACCAGGGGGCACAATGAGCAGTTCTTC.